The present TCR beta chain was sequenced within a study of T cell changes during pregnancy in multiple sclerosis. There are 11 residues in the CDR3. Germline V gene lookup returns CDR1 SNHLY and CDR2 FYNNEI. V lost 2 bases to trimming and J lost 8 bases, with 6 bases between them. The method was immunoSEQ multiplex PCR; TCRdb's version includes in-frame clones alone and lacks a portion of them. This sample has around 100,000 clones, with 90% to 95% found just once. This sequence originates from a female donor with multiple sclerosis, enrolled in a pregnancy study. The source material was peripheral blood, sampled after pregnancy. The rearrangement joins TRBV2 to TRBJ2-5; no clear D. The CDR3 DNA is TGTGCCAGCAGTGAAAGAGGCACCCAGTACTTC. It codes for CASSERGTQYF.